This section outlines one T cell receptor (beta chain) sequence together with its context. This sample was included in a study of blood T cell repertoires in COVID-19. Across the whole study: Sources were T cells, B-cell-depleted T cells, or PBMCs; the material itself was cDNA or gDNA.

Authors' processing steps: Scientists estimated how many nucleated cells there were by amplifying reference gene primers. The table came from immunoSEQ multiplex PCR; TCRdb's copy has only in-frame clones and leaves some out. V, J and clone size reflect that table, while D and trimming were determined from the DNA. The profile covers more than 300,000 clones, with over 80% appearing a single time and over 4.5% taken by the ten largest. Each participant's cohort was designated according to participant-reported clinical history. The CDR3 consists of 14 residues. V was trimmed by 1 base and J by 5 bases, leaving 11 bases between them. The germline V gene has CDR1 LGHNA and CDR2 YSLEER.

The J gene is TRBJ1-1, the V gene TRBV4-3; D gene ambiguous. The sequence came from a woman aged 45-60 years who had recovered from COVID-19. Material: PBMCs or T cells enriched from blood (not recorded which). The CDR3 reads CASSQVWGGTEAFF. For the CDR3, the DNA is TGCGCCAGCAGCCAAGTTTGGGGAGGGACTGAAGCTTTCTTT.